This T cell receptor (beta chain) stems from a study of technical replicates of blood from a handful of donors. Repertoires were generated with immunoSEQ multiplex PCR, while TCRdb's copy carries only in-frame clones and drops some. This sample has approximately 68,000 clones, with around 97% found just once. This clone has more than one count but fewer than ten. The source of this sequence is a human donor in good health. Material: T cells isolated from PBMCs.

In DNA, the CDR3 is TGCAGTGCTAGTTGGGGGAGGGAAGCTTTCTTT. Encoded protein: CSASWGREAFF. The chain has TRBV20-1 and TRBJ1-1; TRBD1 is a possible D gene (5 bases). Deletions cut 3 bases from V and 8 bases from J, with 10 bases between. Looked up from germline, CDR1 is DFQATT and CDR2 is SNEGSKA (reference sequence). The length of the CDR3 is 11 residues.